These T cell receptor beta chains were read from a single sample in a study of T cell repertoires in cytomegalovirus infection. TCRdb called the reads again in MiXCR, with one record for every CDR3 protein. The sample carries approximately 24,000 distinct CDR3 sequences, 20% to 25% recorded once. Their specific antigens are unknown. This sample comprised CD8+ T cells from cultured PBMCs, obtained from culture after CMV antigen stimulation. The receptors here all came from a human donor in good health (CMV status not recorded). Some clones in this sample may be carry-over from other donors' samples. CDR3s include the opening cysteine and the closing phenylalanine or tryptophan. The order of the fields is J gene, clone size, CDR3 length, D gene, V gene, CDR3 DNA, CDR3 protein. The D gene is left open where the match is weak. Size is stated for part of the rows, as once, few or many counts, or as a class when the clone is expanded.

TRBJ2-2 | - | 16 | - | TRBV28 | TGTGCCAGCAGAACATTTGATTCTCAGAACACCGGGGAGCTGTTTTTT | CASRTFDSQNTGELFF
TRBJ2-1 | many | 14 | - | TRBV29-1 | TGCAGCGTTGATCCGGTGGGGAGGGGGAATGAGCAGTTCTTC | CSVDPVGRGNEQFF
TRBJ2-3 | many | 16 | TRBD1 | TRBV7-3 | TGTGCCAGCAGCCTAGGGACAGGCCTTAGCACAGATACGCAGTATTTT | CASSLGTGLSTDTQYF
TRBJ2-5 | - | 16 | TRBD1 | TRBV28 | TGTGCCAGCAGCACCATCGGACAGGGGGTTCAAGAGACCCAGTACTTC | CASSTIGQGVQETQYF
TRBJ1-1 | - | 13 | - | TRBV6-2/TRBV6-3 | TGTGCCAGCAGTTACGGGTGGGGAAATGAAGCTTTCTTT | CASSYGWGNEAFF
TRBJ1-1 | few | 14 | - | TRBV29-1 | TGCAGCGTTGTCGTCTGGGAGGGTGGCACTGAAGCTTTCTTT | CSVVVWEGGTEAFF
TRBJ1-4 | - | 14 | - | TRBV23-1 | TGCACCAGCAGTCCAAAAGGAGGGATTGAAAAACTGTTTTTT | CTSSPKGGIEKLFF
TRBJ2-5 | many | 15 | TRBD1 | TRBV7-2 | TGTGCCAGCAGCTTACAGGGACAGGGGCGAGAGACCCAGTACTTC | CASSLQGQGRETQYF
TRBJ1-1 | few | 14 | - | TRBV4-2 | TGTGCCAGCAGCCAGGCACAGGTTACGACTGAAGCTTTCTTT | CASSQAQVTTEAFF
TRBJ2-5 | few | 16 | TRBD2 | TRBV6-1 | TGTGCCAGCGCCCCTGCGGGGGGGGAGTTCGAGGAGACCCAGTACTTC | CASAPAGGEFEETQYF
TRBJ1-5 | - | 14 | - | TRBV6-6 | TGTGCCAGCAGTTTAGGTGTGGGCAATCAGCCCCAGCATTTT | CASSLGVGNQPQHF
TRBJ2-6 | - | 16 | TRBD1 | TRBV7-9 | TGTGCCAGCTTTGGGACAGACCGAACTGGGGCCAACGTCCTGACTTTC | CASFGTDRTGANVLTF
TRBJ2-7 | - | 14 | - | TRBV6-5 | TGTGCCAGCAGTTACGGACCGAGGGACTACGAGCAGTACTTC | CASSYGPRDYEQYF
TRBJ2-7 | few | 15 | TRBD2 | TRBV6-2/TRBV6-3 | TGTGCCAGCAGTTACGACCGGGACTACTCCTACGAGCAGTACTTC | CASSYDRDYSYEQYF
TRBJ1-5 | - | 14 | - | TRBV27 | TGTGCCAGCAGTTTATCGCGTGGGTATCAGCCCCAGCATTTT | CASSLSRGYQPQHF
TRBJ2-7 | once | 13 | - | TRBV3-1 | TGTGCCAGCAGCCAATGGAGCACCTACGAGCAGTACTTC | CASSQWSTYEQYF
TRBJ2-7 | few | 12 | - | TRBV10-3 | TGTGCCATCAGTGAGTCCTCGCACGAGCAGTACTTC | CAISESSHEQYF
TRBJ2-1 | - | 16 | - | TRBV19 | TGTGCCAGTATGCCCCCCCCCTACGGGGGCAACAATGAGCAGTTCTTC | CASMPPPYGGNNEQFF
TRBJ1-5 | few | 12 | - | TRBV7-8 | TGTGCCAGCACCGTAAGGGGACAGCCCCAGCATTTT | CASTVRGQPQHF
TRBJ1-1 | few | 12 | - | TRBV7-9 | TGTGCCAGCAGCTTAGTAGGCCCTGAAGCTTTCTTT | CASSLVGPEAFF
TRBJ2-7 | - | 14 | - | TRBV28 | TGTGCCAGCACCCATGACGGGAGCTCCTACGAGCAGTACTTC | CASTHDGSSYEQYF
TRBJ2-3 | many | 13 | TRBD1 | TRBV7-2 | TGTGCCAGCAGCGGACAGGGCACAGATACGCAGTATTTT | CASSGQGTDTQYF
TRBJ2-7 | many | 14 | - | TRBV11-2 | TGTGCCAGCAGCTTAGGACACGGATCCTACGAGCAGTACTTC | CASSLGHGSYEQYF
TRBJ2-6 | - | 18 | - | TRBV28 | TGTGCCAGCAGTTTTCACATGCCAAGGCGGCGTGGGGCCAACGTCCTGACTTTC | CASSFHMPRRRGANVLTF
TRBJ2-3 | few | 17 | TRBD1 | TRBV6-1 | TGTGCCAGCAGCCCGGGACAGGGGGCGTGGAGCACAGATACGCAGTATTTT | CASSPGQGAWSTDTQYF
TRBJ2-4 | few | 16 | TRBD2 | TRBV10-3 | TGTGCCATCAGTGAGCAACGGGGGGGTTACGGAAACATTCAGTACTTC | CAISEQRGGYGNIQYF
TRBJ1-6 | few | 18 | - | TRBV20-1 | TGCAGTGCTAGAGATTCCTGGGGCCATACAGGGAATAATTCACCCCTCCACTTT | CSARDSWGHTGNNSPLHF
TRBJ2-2 | - | 13 | - | TRBV6-8 | TGTGCCAGCAGTTACCTTGTACCGAGGGAGCTGTTTTTT | CASSYLVPRELFF
TRBJ2-1 | - | 15 | - | TRBV6-4 | TGTGCCAGCAGTGACAATCCGGGACATCACTATGAGCAGTTCTTC | CASSDNPGHHYEQFF
TRBJ2-1 | - | 15 | TRBD2 | TRBV7-9 | TGTGCCAGCAGCGTGCTCCCGGGGGGGTACAATGAGCAGTTCTTC | CASSVLPGGYNEQFF
TRBJ2-3 | few | 15 | TRBD2 | TRBV5-4 | TGTGCCAGCAGCCGCGGGCTAGCGGGGGCCGATACGCAGTATTTT | CASSRGLAGADTQYF
TRBJ2-7 | few | 14 | TRBD1 | TRBV11-2 | TGTGCCAGCAGCTTAGTTAGGGGGCACTACGAGCAGTACTTC | CASSLVRGHYEQYF
TRBJ2-7 | few | 14 | - | TRBV6-6 | TGTGCCAGCAGGGGGACCGGGGGGCCCTACGAGCAGTACTTC | CASRGTGGPYEQYF
TRBJ1-3 | many | 19 | TRBD1 | TRBV7-8 | TGTGCCAGCAGCTTAGCTAGGGACAGGGGCCCTCGGAGGCGAAACACCATATATTTT | CASSLARDRGPRRRNTIYF
TRBJ1-2 | - | 13 | - | TRBV29-1 | TGCAGCGTTGAAGCACGGTCTAACTATGGCTACACCTTC | CSVEARSNYGYTF
TRBJ2-2 | many | 13 | - | TRBV4-1 | TGCGCCAGCAGCCAACCGGCACAGGTAGAGCTGTTTTTT | CASSQPAQVELFF
TRBJ1-6 | many | 15 | TRBD1 | TRBV6-2/TRBV6-3 | TGTGCCAGCACTAACGGGGGACAGGAAAGTTCACCCCTCCACTTT | CASTNGGQESSPLHF
TRBJ2-5 | - | 14 | - | TRBV7-2 | TGTGCCAGCAGCTTGGTCGCCCACCAAGAGACCCAGTACTTC | CASSLVAHQETQYF
TRBJ1-1 | - | 13 | - | TRBV7-6 | TGTGCCAGCACCCGGTCGGGAAACACTGAAGCTTTCTTT | CASTRSGNTEAFF
TRBJ2-7 | - | 16 | - | TRBV28 | TGTGCCAGCAGTACCCCCGGGGGCGCGCGGTCCTACGAGCAGTACTTC | CASSTPGGARSYEQYF
TRBJ2-7 | many | 12 | - | TRBV11-2 | TGTGCCAGCAGCCCGGAAGCGAGGGAGCAGTACTTC | CASSPEAREQYF
TRBJ2-1 | few | 11 | - | TRBV6-1 | TGTGCCACCCCGAAGAAGGATGAGCAGTTCTTC | CATPKKDEQFF
TRBJ1-6 | few | 14 | - | TRBV28 | TGTGCCAGCAGAAAGGGACGGTATAATTCACCCCTCCACTTT | CASRKGRYNSPLHF
TRBJ1-5 | few | 19 | - | TRBV19 | TGTGCCAGTAGCCCCGTGATGGGGGACCCTACCTATAGCAATCAGCCCCAGCATTTT | CASSPVMGDPTYSNQPQHF
TRBJ2-7 | few | 13 | TRBD1 | TRBV28 | TGTGCCAGCAGTCCGGGACAGTTCTACGAGCAGTACTTC | CASSPGQFYEQYF
TRBJ1-3 | many | 16 | - | TRBV7-9 | TGTGCCAGCAGCACCCCACGACGAGACAGGGGAAACACCATATATTTT | CASSTPRRDRGNTIYF
TRBJ1-2 | many | 15 | TRBD1 | TRBV7-8 | TGTGCCAGCAGCTTAGTCGCAGGGGGCGTCTATGGCTACACCTTC | CASSLVAGGVYGYTF
TRBJ1-5 | many | 15 | - | TRBV20-1 | TGCAGTGCTAGGCTGGCGGGACGGGAGAATCAGCCCCAGCATTTT | CSARLAGRENQPQHF
TRBJ2-1 | many | 15 | - | TRBV4-1 | TGCGCCAGCAGCCAAACCTCGGGACAAGACAATGAGCAGTTCTTC | CASSQTSGQDNEQFF
TRBJ2-1 | - | 17 | TRBD2 | TRBV7-9 | TGTGCCAGCAGCGCGCGGACCGGGACTAGTGGAGTCTATGAGCAGTTCTTC | CASSARTGTSGVYEQFF
TRBJ2-6 | few | 17 | - | TRBV6-4 | TGTGCCAGCAGTGACGGGCACACCGTTACTGGGGCCAACGTCCTGACTTTC | CASSDGHTVTGANVLTF
TRBJ2-3 | few | 13 | - | TRBV6-2/TRBV6-3 | TGTGCCAGCGGGAAGGGCGAGGTTGATACGCAGTATTTT | CASGKGEVDTQYF
TRBJ2-1 | - | 17 | TRBD2 | TRBV27 | TGTGCCAGCAGTTTGGTCGGGGCTAGCGGGGCAAACAATGAGCAGTTCTTC | CASSLVGASGANNEQFF
TRBJ2-3 | many | 16 | - | TRBV4-3 | TGCGCCAGCAGCCAAGATGGCATCGGAGAGGCCGATACGCAGTATTTT | CASSQDGIGEADTQYF
TRBJ2-5 | - | 14 | - | TRBV7-6 | TGTGCCAGCAGCTTAGGGGGGGGGCGAGAGACCCAGTACTTC | CASSLGGGRETQYF
TRBJ2-1 | - | 16 | TRBD2 | TRBV19 | TGTGCCAGTAGTACCCGTTCGGGCGGGGGTTACAATGAGCAGTTCTTC | CASSTRSGGGYNEQFF
TRBJ2-2 | few | 14 | - | TRBV15 | TGTGCCACCAGCAGGGACCGGGTGGCCGGGGAGCTGTTTTTT | CATSRDRVAGELFF